This T cell receptor beta chain was obtained from a study of cytomegalovirus exposure and HLA in healthy donors. Regarding the study as a whole: When analyzed later, a missense DCLRE1C variant was found to be linked to TCR beta V- and J-gene trimming.

Vbeta (60) and Jbeta (13) primers were used in the PCR. The table came from immunoSEQ multiplex PCR; TCRdb's copy has only in-frame clones and leaves some out. The data show 100,000 to 150,000 clones, around 72% seen once. Of note for this clone: As yet, its antigen is unknown.

The material sequenced was PBMCs. The sequence was collected from a woman aged 40 to 49 in good health and CMV-seronegative.

For the CDR3, the DNA is TGCGCCAGCAGCTCCGGGACTAGCGGGATCAGGGCCGGGGAGCTGTTTTTT. It codes for CASSSGTSGIRAGELFF. The gene calls are TRBV5-1 and TRBJ2-2; 13 positions agree with TRBD2. Germline-derived CDR1 and CDR2 are SGHRS and YFSETQ. The CDR3 is 17 amino acids. J gave up 6 bases and V 3 bases, and 8 bases lay outside the gene matches. The full variable domain, with the rest looked up from reference TRBV5-1 and TRBJ2-2, is KAGVTQTPRYLIKTRGQQVTLSCSPISGHRSVSWYQQTPGQGLQFLFEYFSETQRNKGNFPGRFSGRQFSNSRSEMNVSTLELGDSALYLCASSSGTSGIRAGELFFGEGSRLTVL.